This T cell receptor (beta chain) was observed in a study of regulatory T cells in long-lasting Graves disease. Findings of the study overall: Among samples with persistent disease, TRBV28, TRBJ1-2 and TRBJ2-5 were favored.

The germline V gene has CDR1 SNHLY and CDR2 FYNNEI. The CDR3 has 15 residues. V was cut by 6 bases and J by 2 bases, with 17 bases left in between. Regarding time point: newly diagnosed GD, antithyroid drugs for less than 3 months. The TCR library was made from RNA extracted from PBMCs. HTBI primers from iRepertoire and Arm-PCR of CDR3 regions yielded the TCR beta libraries. TCRdb reanalysed the multiplex PCR reads using MiXCR and keeps one entry per CDR3 protein. The sample has some 320,000 distinct CDR3 sequences; 18% are singletons. This clonotype appeared many times. Antigen specificity is unknown. Sequencing was performed on peripheral blood mononuclear cells (PBMCs), taken at new diagnosis, from a patient treated with antithyroid drugs. The chain carries TRBV2 and TRBJ2-7; TRBD2 is a possible D gene (6 bases). The TCR sequence derives from a female donor with Graves disease. In nucleotides, the CDR3 is TGTGCCAGCAGCCACAACCGGGACTTGCCCTACGAGCAGTACTTC. This gives the protein CASSHNRDLPYEQYF.